This T cell receptor beta chain was obtained from a study of shared T cell receptors in the human thymus. Looked up from germline, CDR1 is SGHRS and CDR2 is YFSETQ. CDR3 size: 15 residues. With V trimmed by 3 bases and J by 5 bases, 7 bases remained unmatched. Profiling relied on immunoSEQ multiplex PCR, and the TCRdb table lists in-frame clones only, not all of them. The table lists under 700,000 clones, roughly 74% of them singletons. These data are also associated with another study on human thymus T cells. From that paper: Surgeons resected thymus tissue during corrective heart surgery. Thymic and blood repertoires appeared to carry a bias in their V and J gene usage.

Material for sequencing was thymocytes. The V gene is TRBV5-1, the J gene TRBJ2-1; TRBD2 aligns across 8 bases. The sequence was collected from a boy younger than two with a congenital heart defect. The CDR3 is CASSWGGRSNNEQFF. The DNA of the CDR3 is TGCGCCAGCAGCTGGGGCGGGAGGTCCAACAATGAGCAGTTCTTC.